The T cell receptor beta chain described here comes from a study of PD-1 blockade in mismatch repair-deficient tumors. Study-wide context: Patients had approximately 12 mismatch repair-deficient cancer types, all previously treated and progressing. Study conclusions and caveats: Rapid post-treatment expansion, then contraction, generally preceding radiologic response, marked tumor-resident clones.

To note about this clone: The target antigen is unknown.

TCRs were sequenced from three patients responding to pembrolizumab. The repertoire was sequenced with immunoSEQ multiplex PCR; TCRdb's copy has only in-frame clones and lacks some. Seen here are about 79,000 clones, approximately 80% observed once, and the top ten hold around 5.1%. The TCR originated in an adult with mismatch repair-deficient cancer. The input for sequencing was peripheral blood, taken 44 weeks after starting pembrolizumab.

CDR3 nucleotides: TGTGCCAGCAGCGTGGCCGGGAGGGCCTTGGGGAATGAGCAGTTCTTC. Its protein product is CASSVAGRALGNEQFF. The genes are TRBV9 and TRBJ2-1; 8 bases fit TRBD2. CDR1 SGDLS and CDR2 YYNGEE come from the germline V gene. V shed 2 bases, J shed 7 bases, and the junction held 11 bases outside the gene matches. The CDR3 is made up of 16 amino acids.